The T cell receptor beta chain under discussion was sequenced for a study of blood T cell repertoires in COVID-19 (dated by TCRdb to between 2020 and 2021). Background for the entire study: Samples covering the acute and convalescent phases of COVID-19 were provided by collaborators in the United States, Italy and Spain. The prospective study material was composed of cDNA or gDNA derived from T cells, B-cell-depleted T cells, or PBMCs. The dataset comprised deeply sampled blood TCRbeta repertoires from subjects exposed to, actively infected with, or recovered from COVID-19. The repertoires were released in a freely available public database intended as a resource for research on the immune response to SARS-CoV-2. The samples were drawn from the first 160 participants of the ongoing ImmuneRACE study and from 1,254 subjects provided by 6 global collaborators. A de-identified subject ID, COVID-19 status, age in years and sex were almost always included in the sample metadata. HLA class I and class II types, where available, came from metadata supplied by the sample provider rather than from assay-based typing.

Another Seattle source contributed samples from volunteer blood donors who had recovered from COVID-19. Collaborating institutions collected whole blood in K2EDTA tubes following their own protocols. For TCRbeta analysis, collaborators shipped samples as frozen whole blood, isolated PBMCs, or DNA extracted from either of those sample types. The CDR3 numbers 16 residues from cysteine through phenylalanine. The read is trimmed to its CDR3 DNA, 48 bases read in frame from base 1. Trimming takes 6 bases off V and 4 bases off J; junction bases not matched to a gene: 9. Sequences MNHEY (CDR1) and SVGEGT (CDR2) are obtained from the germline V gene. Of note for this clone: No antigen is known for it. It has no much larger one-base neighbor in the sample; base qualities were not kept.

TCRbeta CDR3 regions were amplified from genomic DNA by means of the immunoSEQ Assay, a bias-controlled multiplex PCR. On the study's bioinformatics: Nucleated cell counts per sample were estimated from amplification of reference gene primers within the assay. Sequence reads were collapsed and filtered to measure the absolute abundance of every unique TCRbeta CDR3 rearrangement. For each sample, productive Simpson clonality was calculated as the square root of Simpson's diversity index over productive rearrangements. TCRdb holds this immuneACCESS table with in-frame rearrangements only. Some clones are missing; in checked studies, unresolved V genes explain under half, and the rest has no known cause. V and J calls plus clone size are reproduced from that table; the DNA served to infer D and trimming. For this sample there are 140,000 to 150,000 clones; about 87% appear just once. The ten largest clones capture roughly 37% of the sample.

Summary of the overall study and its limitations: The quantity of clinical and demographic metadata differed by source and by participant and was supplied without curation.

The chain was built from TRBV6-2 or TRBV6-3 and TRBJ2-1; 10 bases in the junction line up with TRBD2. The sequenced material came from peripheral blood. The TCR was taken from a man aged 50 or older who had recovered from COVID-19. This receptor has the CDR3 CASSPIERGGYNEQFF. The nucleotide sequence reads TGTGCCAGCAGCCCCATCGAGCGGGGGGGATACAATGAGCAGTTCTTC.